This T cell receptor (beta chain) was obtained from a study of blood T cell dynamics during melanoma immunotherapy. Turning to the study itself: Standard first-line treatment here was pembrolizumab or nivolumab plus ipilimumab in metastatic melanoma.

DNA loading was fixed at 350 ng for all bulk PBMC samples. Profiling relied on immunoSEQ multiplex PCR, and the TCRdb table lists in-frame clones only, not all of them. The data contain about 11,000 clones, about 80% of them singletons. Described time point: week 3, after first cycle of checkpoint inhibitor. Apart from a couple of fast progressors, RECIST 1.1 response was judged 12 weeks post-infusion. Prior systemic cancer therapy, immunosuppressant use and other active malignancies excluded patients. The CDR3 runs to 15 residues. CDR1 and CDR2 from the germline V gene are MNHEY and SVGAGI. V was shortened by 6 bases and J by 1 base, with 14 bases between the two germline ends.

The receptor's source is a human donor with melanoma. This specimen consisted of blood, obtained from a patient treated with checkpoint blockade. The chain links TRBV6-5 to TRBJ2-3; either TRBD1 or TRBD2 may fit D (5 bases each). CDR3 nucleotide sequence: TGTGCCAGCAGCCTCCGGGACCCCGGCACAGATACGCAGTATTTT. This translates into CASSLRDPGTDTQYF.